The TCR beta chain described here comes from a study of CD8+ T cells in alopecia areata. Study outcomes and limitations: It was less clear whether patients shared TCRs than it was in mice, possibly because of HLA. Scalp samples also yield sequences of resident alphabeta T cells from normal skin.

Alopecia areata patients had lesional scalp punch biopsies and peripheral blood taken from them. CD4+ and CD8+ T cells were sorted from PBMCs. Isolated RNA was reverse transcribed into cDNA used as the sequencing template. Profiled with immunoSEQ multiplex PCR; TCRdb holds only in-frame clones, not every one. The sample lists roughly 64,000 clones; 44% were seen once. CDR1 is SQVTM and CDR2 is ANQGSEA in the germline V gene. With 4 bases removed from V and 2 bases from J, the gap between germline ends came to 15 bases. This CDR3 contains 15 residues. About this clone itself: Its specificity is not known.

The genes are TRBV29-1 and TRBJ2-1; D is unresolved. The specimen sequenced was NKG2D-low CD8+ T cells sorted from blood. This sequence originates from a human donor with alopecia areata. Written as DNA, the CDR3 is TGCAGCGTTGGTCGCCGCTCAAGGACCTACAATGAGCAGTTCTTC. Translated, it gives CSVGRRSRTYNEQFF.